This T cell receptor (beta chain) was sequenced in a study of early T cells in non-severe SARS-CoV-2 infection. One entry per CDR3 protein results from TCRdb running MiXCR on the 5' RACE reads. This sample carries around 21,000 distinct CDR3 sequences, about 5.7% of them seen once, and the ten largest clones take roughly 15%. By sample share, this clonotype is medium-sized. The V and J ends lost 7 bases and 5 bases, in that order; junction bases with no gene match: 6. The CDR3 covers 13 residues. CDR1 and CDR2 (germline): SQVTM, ANQGSEA. The chain links TRBV29-1 to TRBJ1-2; 11 nucleotides align to TRBD1. Here the sequenced sample was whole blood, taken at baseline. This clonotype was sampled from an adult who was a healthcare worker with PCR-confirmed SARS-CoV-2 infection or an uninfected control (not recorded which). Here the CDR3 DNA reads TGCAGCGCCGCGGACAGGGGGCTTTATGGCTACACCTTC. This translates into CSAADRGLYGYTF.